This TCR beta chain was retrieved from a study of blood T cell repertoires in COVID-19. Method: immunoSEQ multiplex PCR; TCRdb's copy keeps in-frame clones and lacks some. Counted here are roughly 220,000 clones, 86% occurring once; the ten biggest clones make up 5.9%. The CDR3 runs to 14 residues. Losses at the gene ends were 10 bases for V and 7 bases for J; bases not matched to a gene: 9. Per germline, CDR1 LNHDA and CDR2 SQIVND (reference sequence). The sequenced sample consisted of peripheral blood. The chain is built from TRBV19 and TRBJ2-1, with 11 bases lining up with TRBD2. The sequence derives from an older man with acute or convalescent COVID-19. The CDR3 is CATVTSGSTNEQFF. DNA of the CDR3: TGTGCCACCGTCACTAGCGGGAGTACAAATGAGCAGTTCTTC.